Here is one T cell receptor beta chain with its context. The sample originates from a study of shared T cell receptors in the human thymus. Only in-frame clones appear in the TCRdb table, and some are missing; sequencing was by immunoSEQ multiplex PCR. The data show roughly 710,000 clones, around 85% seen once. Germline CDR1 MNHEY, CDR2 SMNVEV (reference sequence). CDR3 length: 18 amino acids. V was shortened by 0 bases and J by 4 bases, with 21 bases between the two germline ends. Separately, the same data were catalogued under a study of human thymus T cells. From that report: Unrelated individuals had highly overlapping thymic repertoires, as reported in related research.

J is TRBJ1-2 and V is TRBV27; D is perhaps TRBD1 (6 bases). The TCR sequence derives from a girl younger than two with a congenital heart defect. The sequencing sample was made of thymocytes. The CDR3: CASSLSGHTSFPSYGYTF. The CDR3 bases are TGTGCCAGCAGTTTATCGGGACATACCTCATTCCCTAGCTATGGCTACACCTTC.